This T cell receptor beta chain originates from a study of cytomegalovirus exposure and HLA in healthy donors. Broader study findings: Reports described diagnosis of cytomegalovirus status by the classifier as highly specific and sensitive.

In regard to this clone: Antigen: not known.

This CDR3 comprises 15 residues. Germline loops: CDR1 GTSNPN, CDR2 SVGIG (reference sequence). Deletions cut 0 bases from V and 0 bases from J, with 9 bases between. PCR was performed using 60 Vbeta and 13 Jbeta primers. Measured with immunoSEQ multiplex PCR; TCRdb has only the in-frame clones, and not every one. The top ten clones hold 5% to 6.5% of a sample with 70,000 to 95,000 clones, 62% of them seen once. The sequenced sample was PBMCs. The chain carries TRBV30 and TRBJ2-4; TRBD1 is a possible D gene (6 bases). The source of this sequence is a young woman in good health and CMV-seropositive. The CDR3 DNA sequence: TGTGCCTGGAGTGTCGGACAGCTAGCCAAAAACATTCAGTACTTC. It codes for CAWSVGQLAKNIQYF.